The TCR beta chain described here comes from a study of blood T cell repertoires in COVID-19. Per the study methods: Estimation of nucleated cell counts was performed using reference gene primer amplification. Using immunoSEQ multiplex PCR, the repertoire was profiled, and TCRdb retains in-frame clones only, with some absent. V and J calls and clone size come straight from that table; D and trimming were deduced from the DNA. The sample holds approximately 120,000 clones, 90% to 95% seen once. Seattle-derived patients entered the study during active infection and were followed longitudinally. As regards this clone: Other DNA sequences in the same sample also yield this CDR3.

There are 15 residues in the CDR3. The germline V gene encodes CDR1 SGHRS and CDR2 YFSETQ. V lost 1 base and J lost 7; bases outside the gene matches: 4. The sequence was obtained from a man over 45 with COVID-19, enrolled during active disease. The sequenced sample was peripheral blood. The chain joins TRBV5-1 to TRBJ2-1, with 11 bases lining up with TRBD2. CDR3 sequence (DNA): TGCGCCAGCAGCTTGACTAGCGGGAGAATTAATGAGCAGTTCTTC. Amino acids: CASSLTSGRINEQFF.